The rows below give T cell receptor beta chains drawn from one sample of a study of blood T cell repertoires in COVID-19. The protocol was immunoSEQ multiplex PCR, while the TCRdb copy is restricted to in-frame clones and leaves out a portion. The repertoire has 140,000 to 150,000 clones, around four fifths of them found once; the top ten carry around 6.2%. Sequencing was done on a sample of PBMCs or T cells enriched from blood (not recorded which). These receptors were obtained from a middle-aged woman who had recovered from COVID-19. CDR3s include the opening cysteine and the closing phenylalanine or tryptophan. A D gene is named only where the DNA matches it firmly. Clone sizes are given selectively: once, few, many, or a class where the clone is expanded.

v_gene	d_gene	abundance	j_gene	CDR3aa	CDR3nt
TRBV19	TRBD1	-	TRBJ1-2	CASNTGVYGYTF	TGTGCCAGTAATACAGGGGTATATGGCTACACCTTC
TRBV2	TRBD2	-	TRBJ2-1	CASRRGLAGGHNEQFF	TGTGCCAGCAGGCGAGGACTAGCGGGAGGGCACAATGAGCAGTTCTTC
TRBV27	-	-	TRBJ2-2	CASSFSTGELFF	TGTGCCAGCAGTTTCAGCACCGGGGAGCTGTTTTTT
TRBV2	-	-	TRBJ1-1	CASIVTEAFF	TGTGCCAGCATCGTCACTGAAGCTTTCTTT
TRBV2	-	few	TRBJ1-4	CASSERGFKAEKLFF	TGTGCCAGCAGTGAAAGGGGGTTTAAGGCGGAAAAACTGTTTTTT
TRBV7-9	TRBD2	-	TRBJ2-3	CASSPGLAGRITDTQYF	TGTGCCAGCAGCCCGGGACTAGCGGGCCGCATCACAGATACGCAGTATTTT
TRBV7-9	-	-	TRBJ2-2	CASSAHQGELFF	TGTGCCAGCAGCGCTCATCAGGGGGAGCTGTTTTTT
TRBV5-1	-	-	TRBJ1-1	CASSVGAQTEAFF	TGCGCCAGCAGCGTGGGGGCGCAAACTGAAGCTTTCTTT
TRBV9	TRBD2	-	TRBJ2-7	CASSVGGGLSYEQYF	TGTGCCAGCAGCGTAGGCGGGGGTTTGAGCTACGAGCAGTACTTC
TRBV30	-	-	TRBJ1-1	CASHGGGPRTEAFF	TGTGCCTCACACGGGGGGGGCCCTCGGACTGAAGCTTTCTTT
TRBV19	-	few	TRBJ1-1	CASSIAEGSTEAFF	TGTGCCAGTAGTATAGCCGAGGGCTCCACTGAAGCTTTCTTT
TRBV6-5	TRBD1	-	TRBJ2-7	CASAPGQGYEQYF	TGTGCCAGCGCCCCGGGACAGGGGTACGAGCAGTACTTC
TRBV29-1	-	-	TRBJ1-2	CSVGAYGGANYGYTF	TGCAGCGTTGGGGCTTATGGGGGGGCTAACTATGGCTACACCTTC
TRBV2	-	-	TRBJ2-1	CASSEIAEAYNEQFF	TGTGCCAGCAGTGAGATAGCGGAAGCCTACAATGAGCAGTTCTTC
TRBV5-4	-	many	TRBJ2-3	CASSLDHNTQYF	TGTGCCAGCAGCTTGGATCACAATACGCAGTATTTT
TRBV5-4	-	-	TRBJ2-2	CASSSIQGFRTGELFF	TGTGCCAGCAGCTCCATTCAGGGTTTTAGGACCGGGGAGCTGTTTTTT
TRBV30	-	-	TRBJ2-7	CAWNRAGYEQYF	TGTGCCTGGAATAGGGCAGGGTACGAGCAGTACTTC
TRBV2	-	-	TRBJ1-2	CAGGGIGYGYTF	TGTGCCGGGGGAGGGATCGGCTATGGCTACACCTTC
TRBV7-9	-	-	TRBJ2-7	CASSSEGEWDGSYEQYF	TGTGCCAGCAGCTCGGAGGGCGAGTGGGACGGCTCCTACGAGCAGTACTTC
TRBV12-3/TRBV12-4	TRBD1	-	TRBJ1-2	CASQDRADYGYTF	TGTGCCAGCCAGGACAGGGCGGACTATGGCTACACCTTC
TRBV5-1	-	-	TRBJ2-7	CASSFGQGLNEQYF	TGCGCCAGCAGCTTTGGGCAGGGGCTAAACGAGCAGTACTTC
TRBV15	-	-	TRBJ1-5	CATSRDFTGNQPQHF	TGTGCCACCAGCAGAGATTTCACGGGGAATCAGCCCCAGCATTTT
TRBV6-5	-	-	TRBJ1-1	CASSFGQANTEAFF	TGTGCCAGCAGTTTTGGGCAGGCGAACACTGAAGCTTTCTTT
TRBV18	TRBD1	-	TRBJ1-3	CASSPTDRGSGNTIYF	TGTGCCAGCTCACCAACGGACAGGGGCTCTGGAAACACCATATATTTT
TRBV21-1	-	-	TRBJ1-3	CASGPGQGEYTIYF	TGTGCCAGCGGACCGGGACAGGGAGAATACACCATATATTTT
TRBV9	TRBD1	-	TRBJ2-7	CASSATGGALGSSYEQYF	TGTGCCAGCAGCGCCACAGGGGGCGCATTGGGGAGCTCCTACGAGCAGTACTTC
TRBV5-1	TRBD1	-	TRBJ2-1	CASSLALQGNEQFF	TGCGCCAGCAGCTTAGCCCTACAGGGGAATGAGCAGTTCTTC
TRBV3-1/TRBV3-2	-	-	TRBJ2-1	CASSQEVTGIALF	TGTGCCAGCAGCCAAGAGGTCACAGGGATTGCCCTCTTC
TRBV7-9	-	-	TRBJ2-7	CASSSIRTKANPYEQYF	TGTGCCAGCAGCTCTATCCGGACTAAAGCGAATCCCTACGAGCAGTACTTC
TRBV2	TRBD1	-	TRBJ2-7	CASSVGQGISYEQYF	TGTGCCAGCAGTGTCGGACAGGGAATCTCCTACGAGCAGTACTTC
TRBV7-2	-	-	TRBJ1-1	CASSLAPVRGLEAFF	TGTGCCAGCAGCTTAGCCCCGGTGCGGGGCCTTGAAGCTTTCTTT
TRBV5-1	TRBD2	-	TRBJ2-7	CASSSPTSGSSYEQYF	TGCGCCAGCAGCTCGCCGACTAGCGGGAGCTCCTACGAGCAGTACTTC
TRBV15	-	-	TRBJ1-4	CATSRDRASATNEKLFF	TGTGCCACCAGCAGAGACAGGGCCTCTGCAACTAATGAAAAACTGTTTTTT
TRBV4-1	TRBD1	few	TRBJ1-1	CASSIWTGGGTEAFF	TGCGCCAGCAGCATCTGGACAGGGGGAGGGACTGAAGCTTTCTTT
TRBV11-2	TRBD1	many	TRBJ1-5	CASSPGQGAGQPQHF	TGTGCCAGCAGCCCTGGACAGGGGGCTGGTCAGCCCCAGCATTTT
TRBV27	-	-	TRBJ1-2	CASKIGGWAYTGYTF	TGTGCCAGCAAGATAGGTGGATGGGCGTATACCGGCTACACCTTC
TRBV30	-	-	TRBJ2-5	CAWSHSVETQYF	TGTGCCTGGAGCCACTCTGTGGAGACCCAGTACTTC
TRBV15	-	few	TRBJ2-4	CATSTGSLETVYF	TGTGCCACCAGCACCGGAAGTTTGGAGACTGTGTACTTC
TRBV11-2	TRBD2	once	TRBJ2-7	CASSLYALAGVYEQYF	TGTGCCAGCAGCTTATACGCGTTAGCGGGAGTCTACGAGCAGTACTTC
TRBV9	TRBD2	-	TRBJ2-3	CASSGGGTLSTDTQYF	TGTGCCAGCAGTGGCGGGGGGACCCTAAGCACAGATACGCAGTATTTT
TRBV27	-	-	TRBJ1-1	CASSREWGGTEAFF	TGTGCCAGCAGCCGTGAATGGGGAGGGACTGAAGCTTTCTTT
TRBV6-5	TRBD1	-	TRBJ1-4	CASSPGQGIQKLFF	TGTGCCAGCAGCCCGGGACAGGGTATCCAAAAACTGTTTTTT
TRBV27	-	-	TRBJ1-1	CASGYLSGNTEAFF	TGTGCCAGCGGATATTTATCAGGAAACACTGAAGCTTTCTTT
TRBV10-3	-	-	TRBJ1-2	CAIGPGDENYGYTF	TGTGCCATTGGACCAGGGGACGAAAACTATGGCTACACCTTC
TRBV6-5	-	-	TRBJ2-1	CASSYDQGTYNEQFF	TGTGCCAGCAGTTACGACCAGGGGACCTACAATGAGCAGTTCTTC
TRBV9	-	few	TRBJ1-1	CASSVRQSNTEAFF	TGTGCCAGCAGCGTAAGACAGTCGAACACTGAAGCTTTCTTT
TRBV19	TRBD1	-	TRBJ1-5	CASSGQGGNQPQHF	TGTGCCAGTAGTGGACAGGGGGGCAATCAGCCCCAGCATTTT
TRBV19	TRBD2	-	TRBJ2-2	CASSPAGATGELFF	TGTGCCAGTAGTCCGGCGGGAGCTACCGGGGAGCTGTTTTTT
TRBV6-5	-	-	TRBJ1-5	CASSYSYVASNQPQHF	TGTGCCAGCAGTTACTCATACGTGGCTAGCAATCAGCCCCAGCATTTT
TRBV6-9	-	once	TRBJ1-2	CASSELQWSRVYGYTF	TGTGCCAGCAGTGAACTACAATGGTCCCGGGTCTATGGCTACACCTTC
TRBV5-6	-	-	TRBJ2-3	CASSYSRGETDTQYF	TGTGCCAGCAGCTATAGCAGGGGGGAAACAGATACGCAGTATTTT
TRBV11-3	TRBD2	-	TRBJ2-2	CASSPRTSGRSGELFF	TGTGCCAGCAGCCCAAGGACTAGCGGGAGGTCCGGGGAGCTGTTTTTT
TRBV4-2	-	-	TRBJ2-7	CASSQGSTEQLYEQYF	TGTGCCAGCAGCCAAGGGTCGACGGAACAGCTCTACGAGCAGTACTTC